Shown below are 8 T cell receptor beta chains from a single sample sequenced in a study of cytomegalovirus exposure and HLA in healthy donors. The study ran its PCR with 60 Vbeta and 13 Jbeta primers. Method: immunoSEQ multiplex PCR; TCRdb's copy keeps in-frame clones and lacks some. This table holds about 200,000 clones, around 79% found once. Sequencing input: PBMCs. Source of these receptors: a girl under 18 in good health and CMV-seropositive.

The chain is built from TRBV6-4 and TRBJ2-2; D remains unclear. Germline CDR1 and CDR2: MRHNA and SNTAGT. The V gene lost 4 bases and the J gene lost 0 bases, with 3 bases spanning the gap. The CDR3 is 13 amino acids. The CDR3 DNA reads TGTGCCAGCAGTGCAGCGAACACCGGGGAGCTGTTTTTT. Translated, it gives CASSAANTGELFF.

The chain employs TRBV2 and TRBJ2-2, with D maybe TRBD2 (5 bases). The CDR3 covers 14 residues. Per the germline V gene, CDR1 is SNHLY and CDR2 is FYNNEI. The V and J ends lost 4 bases and 6 bases respectively, with 12 bases between them. The CDR3 spells CASSGGTRAGELFF. In DNA, the CDR3 is TGTGCCAGCAGTGGTGGTACTAGGGCCGGGGAGCTGTTTTTT.

V usage is TRBV7-8 and J usage is TRBJ2-5; a weak D match, TRBD2 (5 bases). With 2 bases removed from V and 7 bases from J, the gap between germline ends came to 14 bases. The germline V gene has CDR1 SGHVS and CDR2 FQNEAQ. CDR3 length: 14 residues. CDR3 coding DNA: TGTGCCAGCAGCTTACCCGGGGTAGCAGGGACCCAGTACTTC. It yields the protein CASSLPGVAGTQYF.

This clone was seen only once. This chain uses TRBV5-4 with TRBJ2-7, with 7 bases fitting TRBD2. The CDR3 has 16 residues. Per germline, CDR1 SGHNT and CDR2 YYREEE (reference sequence). Trimming took 0 bases from V and 0 from J; bases not matched to a gene: 6. CDR3 region: CASSLGGGGSSYEQYF. The CDR3 DNA reads as TGTGCCAGCAGCTTGGGGGGGGGTGGCAGCTCCTACGAGCAGTACTTC.

The V and J genes are TRBV29-1 and TRBJ2-3; D is possibly TRBD2 (6 bases). CDR1 is SQVTM and CDR2 is ANQGSEA in the germline V gene. V was trimmed by 7 bases and J by 2 bases, leaving 19 bases between them. The CDR3 has 15 amino acids. CDR3 sequence reads: CSATKVGLNTDTQYF. Here the CDR3 DNA reads TGCAGCGCAACGAAGGTGGGACTTAACACAGATACGCAGTATTTT.

The V gene is TRBV9, the J gene TRBJ2-2; 16 bases map to TRBD2. V was clipped by 5 bases and J by 4 bases; unmatched bases: 11. The CDR3 is 19 amino acids. Germline V gene data show CDR1 as SGDLS and CDR2 as YYNGEE. The CDR3 DNA follows: TGTGCCAGCAGTTCCACTCCGGGACTAGCGGGGGGGCCCACCGGGGAGCTGTTTTTT. Residues: CASSSTPGLAGGPTGELFF.

This chain joins TRBV19 and TRBJ2-3, with a weak D call TRBD1 (6 bases). CDR1 and CDR2 (germline): LNHDA, SQIVND (reference sequence). V was clipped by 3 bases and J by 1 base, with 11 bases between them. CDR3 length: 15 amino acids. CDR3 DNA: TGTGCCAGTAGTATGTGGGCAGGGGGCACAGATACGCAGTATTTT. It encodes CASSMWAGGTDTQYF. The variable domain in full, with the rest retrieved from reference TRBV19 and TRBJ2-3, is DGGITQSPKYLFRKEGQNVTLSCEQNLNHDAMYWYRQDPGQGLRLIYYSQIVNDFQKGDIAEGYSVSREKKESFPLTVTSAQKNPTAFYLCASSMWAGGTDTQYFGPGTRLTVL.

This chain connects TRBV2 to TRBJ1-1; 7 nucleotides agree with TRBD1. This CDR3 region has 15 residues. Germline CDR1 SNHLY, CDR2 FYNNEI. V dropped 7 bases and J dropped 0; count of bases not matched to a gene: 8. DNA of the CDR3: TGTGCCAGCACCCGCTCGGGACAGTTGAACACTGAAGCTTTCTTT. It yields the protein CASTRSGQLNTEAFF.